This TCR beta chain was found in a study of early T cells in non-severe SARS-CoV-2 infection. Study in general: Chains were unpaired, as sequencing was done on bulk RNA from unsorted whole blood. Study findings and constraints: Private and CD4 specificities were missed by VDJdb matching, skewed to anti-spike CD8.

This clonotype has just a few counts. Its antigen remains unidentified. Unique molecular identifiers (one per individual cDNA molecule) were attached. TCRdb ran MiXCR on the 5' RACE reads and lists one entry per CDR3 protein. The sample has around 60,000 distinct CDR3 sequences, roughly a sixth seen once. The clonotype originates from an adult who was a healthcare worker with PCR-confirmed SARS-CoV-2 infection or an uninfected control (not recorded which). Sample: whole blood, taken at baseline.

The CDR3 bases are TGTGCCATCAGGGAGAGGGACTCTCGGGAGCAGTACTTC. It specifies CAIRERDSREQYF. V and J are TRBV10-3 and TRBJ2-7, with D tentatively TRBD2 (6 bases). Between the trimmed V and J ends, which lost 6 bases and 7 bases, there was a span of 16 bases. From germline, CDR1 is ENHRY and CDR2 SYGVKD. The CDR3 consists of 13 residues.